The present TCR beta chain was sequenced within a study of T cells in Graves' hyperthyroidism and ophthalmopathy. Overall study context: Upon initial diagnosis and before any treatment, peripheral blood was collected.

Germline values: CDR1 SGHRS, CDR2 YFSETQ. V was pared by 0 bases and J by 1 base, with 1 base of the junction left unmatched. The CDR3 sequence is 15 residues long. This sample holds PBMCs from less than 11 ml fresh peripheral blood. This clonotype came up many times. It was RNA transcripts that yielded the amplified TCR beta CDR3 regions. With the HTBI primer set, the TCR CDR3 went through a first round of RT-PCR. TCRdb processed the multiplex PCR reads anew with MiXCR; each CDR3 protein has one entry. The table lists fewer than 300,000 distinct CDR3 sequences, approximately 16% of them singletons. This TCR derives from a woman between 50 and 59 years old with Graves' hyperthyroidism that later progressed to Graves' ophthalmopathy. V usage is TRBV5-1 and J usage is TRBJ1-1, with 9 bases identical to TRBD1. Sequenced sample: blood. CDR3: CASSLGGQGNTEAFF. The CDR3 DNA is TGCGCCAGCAGCTTGGGGGGACAGGGGAACACTGAAGCTTTCTTT.